This TCR beta chain was profiled in a study of shared clonotypes between healthy human individuals. Generated by immunoSEQ multiplex PCR, the TCRdb table keeps only in-frame clones and is missing some. The sample has over 2,000,000 clones; 80% to 95% are singletons. Terminally differentiated effector memory CD45RA+ cells were excluded by CCR7 positive selection of CD45RO-negative cells. The germline V gene has CDR1 MNHEY and CDR2 SMNVEV (reference sequence). This CDR3 region has 14 residues. V gave up 4 bases and J gave up 1 base, with 10 bases separating them. Specimen: naive CD8+ T cells from PBMCs. The sequence derives from a young man in good health. Some clones in this sample may be carry-over from other donors' samples. The gene calls are TRBV27 and TRBJ1-1; no firm D call. The CDR3 spells CASSSAGPNTEAFF. Here the CDR3 DNA reads TGTGCCAGCAGTTCGGCCGGGCCGAACACTGAAGCTTTCTTT.